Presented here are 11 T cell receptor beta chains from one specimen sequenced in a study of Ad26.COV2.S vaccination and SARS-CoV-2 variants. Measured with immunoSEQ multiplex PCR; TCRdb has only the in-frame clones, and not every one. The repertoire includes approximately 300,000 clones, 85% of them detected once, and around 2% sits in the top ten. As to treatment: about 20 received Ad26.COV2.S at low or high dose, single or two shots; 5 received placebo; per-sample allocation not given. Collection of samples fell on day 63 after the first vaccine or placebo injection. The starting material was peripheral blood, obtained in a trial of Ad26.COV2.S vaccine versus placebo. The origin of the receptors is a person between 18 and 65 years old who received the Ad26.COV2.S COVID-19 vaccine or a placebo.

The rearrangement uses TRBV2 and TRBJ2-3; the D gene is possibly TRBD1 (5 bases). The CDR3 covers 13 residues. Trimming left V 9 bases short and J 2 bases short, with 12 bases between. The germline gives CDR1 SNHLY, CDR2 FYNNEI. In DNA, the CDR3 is TGTGCCAGAGACTTACAGGACACAGATACGCAGTATTTT. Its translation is CARDLQDTDTQYF.

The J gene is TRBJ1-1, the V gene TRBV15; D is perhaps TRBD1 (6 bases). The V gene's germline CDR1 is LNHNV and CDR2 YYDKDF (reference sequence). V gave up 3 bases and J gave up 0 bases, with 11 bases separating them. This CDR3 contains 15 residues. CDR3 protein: CATSSSTGVNTEAFF. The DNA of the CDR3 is TGTGCCACCAGCAGTTCGACAGGAGTGAACACTGAAGCTTTCTTT.

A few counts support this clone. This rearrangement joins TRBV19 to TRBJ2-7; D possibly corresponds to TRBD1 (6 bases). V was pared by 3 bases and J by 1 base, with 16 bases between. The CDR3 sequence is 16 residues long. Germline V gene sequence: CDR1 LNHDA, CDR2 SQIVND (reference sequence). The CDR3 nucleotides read TGTGCCAGTAGTATGGGGATGGGCACAGGGTCCTACGAGCAGTACTTC. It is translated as CASSMGMGTGSYEQYF.

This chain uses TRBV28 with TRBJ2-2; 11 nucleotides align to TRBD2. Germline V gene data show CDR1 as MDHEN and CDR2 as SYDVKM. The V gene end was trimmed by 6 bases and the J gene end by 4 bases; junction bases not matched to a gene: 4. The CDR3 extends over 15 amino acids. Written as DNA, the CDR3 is TGTGCCAGCAGAAGGGGACTAGCGGCCACCGGGGAGCTGTTTTTT. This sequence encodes CASRRGLAATGELFF.

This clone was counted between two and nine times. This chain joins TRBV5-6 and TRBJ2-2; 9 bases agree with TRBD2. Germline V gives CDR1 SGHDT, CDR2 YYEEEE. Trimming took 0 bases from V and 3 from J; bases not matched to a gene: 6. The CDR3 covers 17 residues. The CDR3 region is CASSLVIPSGDTGELFF. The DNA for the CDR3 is TGTGCCAGCAGCTTGGTAATCCCTAGCGGGGACACCGGGGAGCTGTTTTTT. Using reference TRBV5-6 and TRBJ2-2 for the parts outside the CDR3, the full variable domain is DAGVTQSPTHLIKTRGQQVTLRCSPKSGHDTVSWYQQALGQGPQFIFQYYEEEERQRGNFPDRFSGHQFPNYSSELNVNALLLGDSALYLCASSLVIPSGDTGELFFGEGSRLTVL.

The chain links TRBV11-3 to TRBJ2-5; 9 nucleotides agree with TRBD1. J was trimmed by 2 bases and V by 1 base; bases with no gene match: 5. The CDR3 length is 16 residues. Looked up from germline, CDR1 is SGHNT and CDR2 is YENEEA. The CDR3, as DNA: TGTGCCAGCAGCTTAGGGTCGACAGGGGGACAAGAGACCCAGTACTTC. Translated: CASSLGSTGGQETQYF.

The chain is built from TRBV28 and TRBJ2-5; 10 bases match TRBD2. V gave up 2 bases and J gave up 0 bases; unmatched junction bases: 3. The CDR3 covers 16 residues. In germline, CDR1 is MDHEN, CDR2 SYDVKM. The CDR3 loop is CASSLPSGGHQETQYF. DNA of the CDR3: TGTGCCAGCAGTTTACCTAGCGGGGGTCACCAAGAGACCCAGTACTTC.

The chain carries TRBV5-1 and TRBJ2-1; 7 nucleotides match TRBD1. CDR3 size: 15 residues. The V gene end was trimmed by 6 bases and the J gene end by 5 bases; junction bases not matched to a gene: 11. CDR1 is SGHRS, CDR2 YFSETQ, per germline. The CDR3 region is CASTHQGVGNNEQFF. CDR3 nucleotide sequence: TGCGCCAGCACCCACCAGGGGGTGGGGAACAATGAGCAGTTCTTC. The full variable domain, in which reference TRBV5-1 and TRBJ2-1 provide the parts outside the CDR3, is KAGVTQTPRYLIKTRGQQVTLSCSPISGHRSVSWYQQTPGQGLQFLFEYFSETQRNKGNFPGRFSGRQFSNSRSEMNVSTLELGDSALYLCASTHQGVGNNEQFFGPGTRLTVL.

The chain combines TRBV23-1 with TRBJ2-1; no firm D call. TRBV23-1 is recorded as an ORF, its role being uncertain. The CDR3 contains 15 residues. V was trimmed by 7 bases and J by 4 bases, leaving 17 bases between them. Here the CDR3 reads CASNQRSNGYNEQFF. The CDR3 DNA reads TGCGCCAGCAACCAAAGATCGAATGGATACAATGAGCAGTTCTTC.

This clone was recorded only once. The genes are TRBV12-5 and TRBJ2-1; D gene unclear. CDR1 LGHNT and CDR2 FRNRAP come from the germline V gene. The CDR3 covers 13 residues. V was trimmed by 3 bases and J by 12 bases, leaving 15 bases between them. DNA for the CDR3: TGTGCTAGTGGTTTTCACCAAGGTTTAGGGCAGTTCTTC. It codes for CASGFHQGLGQFF.

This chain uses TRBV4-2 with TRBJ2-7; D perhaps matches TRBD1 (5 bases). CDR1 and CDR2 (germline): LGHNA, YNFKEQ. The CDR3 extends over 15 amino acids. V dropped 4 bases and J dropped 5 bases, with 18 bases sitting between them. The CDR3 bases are TGTGCCAGCAGCCGGTCCAAGCAGGAAGGGGACGAGCAGTACTTC. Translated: CASSRSKQEGDEQYF.